These T cell receptor beta chains were read from a single sample in a study of breast tumors, draining lymph nodes, adjacent tissues. Each CDR3 protein is one row after TCRdb ran MiXCR on the multiplex PCR reads. The sample has under 250,000 distinct CDR3 sequences; approximately 31% are singletons. Sequencing input: axillary lymph node tissue. The receptors were sampled from a female donor with breast cancer. Some clones in this sample may be carry-over from other donors' samples. The CDR3 runs from the conserved cysteine through the conserved F or W. D genes are given only for firm matches. Size values are once, few and many counts, or a class for expanded clones, and some rows have none.

abundance,len,d_gene,v_gene,j_gene,CDR3aa,CDR3nt
many,16,TRBD1,TRBV24-1,TRBJ2-1,CATSPVGGQGVNEQFF,TGTGCCACCAGCCCGGTTGGGGGACAGGGGGTAAATGAGCAGTTCTTC
-,15,-,TRBV5-8,TRBJ1-3,CTSSLDQGSGNTIYF,TGTACCAGCAGCTTGGACCAGGGCTCTGGAAACACCATATATTTT
many,14,TRBD1,TRBV5-1,TRBJ1-4,CASSLGQGNEKLFF,TGCGCCAGCAGCTTGGGACAGGGTAATGAAAAACTGTTTTTT
-,16,TRBD2,TRBV20-1,TRBJ2-3,CSASRLAGGRGDTQYF,TGCAGTGCTAGTCGCCTAGCGGGAGGCCGGGGAGATACGCAGTATTTT
-,14,-,TRBV5-6,TRBJ2-2,CASSFRAAARELFF,TGTGCCAGCAGCTTTAGGGCAGCGGCGCGGGAGCTGTTTTTT
few,15,TRBD2,TRBV27,TRBJ2-1,CASTPAGGLYNEQFF,TGTGCCAGCACCCCTGCGGGAGGCCTCTACAATGAGCAGTTCTTC
many,15,-,TRBV6-6,TRBJ2-5,CASSSSGRDSETQYF,TGTGCCAGCAGTTCCTCGGGTAGGGACTCAGAGACCCAGTACTTC
many,11,-,TRBV29-1,TRBJ1-3,CSVEQGNTIYF,TGCAGCGTTGAACAGGGAAACACCATATATTTT
many,15,TRBD1,TRBV3-1,TRBJ2-5,CASSQDPGGSETQYF,TGTGCCAGCAGCCAAGACCCAGGGGGTTCAGAGACCCAGTACTTC
-,15,-,TRBV30,TRBJ1-6,CAWSVGRDGHSPLHF,TGTGCCTGGAGTGTCGGACGGGACGGTCATTCACCCCTCCACTTT
-,16,-,TRBV2,TRBJ1-5,CASSAVGKRGRQPQHF,TGTGCCAGCAGCGCGGTTGGAAAGAGGGGACGTCAGCCCCAGCATTTT
many,15,-,TRBV20-1,TRBJ2-7,CSARDQTGGTYEQYF,TGCAGTGCTAGAGATCAGACAGGAGGTACCTACGAGCAGTACTTC
-,13,TRBD1,TRBV9,TRBJ1-6,CASSVQGGSPLHF,TGTGCCAGCAGCGTACAGGGGGGATCACCCCTCCACTTT
many,13,-,TRBV19,TRBJ2-1,CASRGSSYNEQFF,TGTGCCAGTAGGGGGAGCTCCTACAATGAGCAGTTCTTC
many,15,TRBD2,TRBV29-1,TRBJ2-3,CSVATSGRASDTQYF,TGCAGCGTCGCTACTAGCGGGAGGGCGTCAGATACGCAGTATTTT
many,15,TRBD2,TRBV20-1,TRBJ2-1,CSARDRLRLAGEQFF,TGCAGTGCTAGAGATAGATTGAGGCTAGCGGGTGAGCAGTTCTTC
-,13,TRBD2,TRBV29-1,TRBJ2-1,CSFTSGAYNEQFF,TGCAGCTTCACTAGCGGGGCCTACAATGAGCAGTTCTTC
once,14,-,TRBV7-8,TRBJ1-6,CASSLGQEYSPLHF,TGTGCCAGCAGCTTAGGACAGGAATATTCACCCCTCCACTTT
many,12,-,TRBV2,TRBJ2-5,CASSETEETQYF,TGTGCCAGCAGTGAAACGGAAGAGACCCAGTACTTC
many,13,-,TRBV28,TRBJ2-1,CASMQTTVHEQFF,TGTGCCAGCATGCAGACCACTGTGCATGAGCAGTTCTTC
-,12,-,TRBV6-5,TRBJ1-1,CASSHGGAEAFF,TGTGCCAGCAGTCACGGGGGGGCTGAAGCTTTCTTT
many,8,TRBD1,TRBV6-5,TRBJ1-2,CASNQGQF,TGTGCCAGCAACCAGGGACAGTTC